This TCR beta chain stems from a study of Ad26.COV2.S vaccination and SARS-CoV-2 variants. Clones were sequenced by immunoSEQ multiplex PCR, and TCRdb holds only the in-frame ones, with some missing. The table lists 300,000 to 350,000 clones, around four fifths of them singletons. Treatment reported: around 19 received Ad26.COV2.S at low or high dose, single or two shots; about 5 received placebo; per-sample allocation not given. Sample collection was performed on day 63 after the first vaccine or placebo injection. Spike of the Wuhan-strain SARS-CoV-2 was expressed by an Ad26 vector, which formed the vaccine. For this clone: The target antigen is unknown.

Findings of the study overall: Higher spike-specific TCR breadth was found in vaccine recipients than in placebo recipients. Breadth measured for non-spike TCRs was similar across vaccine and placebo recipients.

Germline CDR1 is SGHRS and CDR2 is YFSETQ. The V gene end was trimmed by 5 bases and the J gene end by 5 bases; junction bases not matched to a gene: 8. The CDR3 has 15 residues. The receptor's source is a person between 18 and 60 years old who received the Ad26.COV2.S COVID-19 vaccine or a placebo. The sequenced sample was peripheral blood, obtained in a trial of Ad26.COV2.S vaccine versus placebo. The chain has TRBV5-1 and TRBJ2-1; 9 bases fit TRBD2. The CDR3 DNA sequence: TGCGCCAGCAGAGGGGGGACTAGCTCTCACAATGAGCAGTTCTTC. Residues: CASRGGTSSHNEQFF.